This T cell receptor beta chain was profiled in a study of OX40 agonist ivuxolimab in advanced cancers. As for the study in general: Recorded diagnoses for dose-escalation patients were hepatocellular carcinoma, melanoma, renal cell or head and neck cancer.

Trimming removed 6 bases from V and 4 bases from J; junction bases left unmatched: 4. Looked up from germline, CDR1 is SQVTM and CDR2 is ANQGSEA. The CDR3 is 13 residues long. Generated by immunoSEQ multiplex PCR, the TCRdb table keeps only in-frame clones and is missing some. The sample includes over 15,000 clones, 65% to 90% seen only once; the top ten take 13%. The sequence was obtained from an adult with an advanced solid tumor such as melanoma, head and neck, liver or kidney cancer. The V gene is TRBV29-1, the J gene TRBJ1-3, with 9 bases lining up with TRBD1. The sample here was CD4+ or CD8+ T cells sorted from blood, taken in a trial of the OX40 agonist ivuxolimab. The CDR3: CSVTGGFGNTIYF. CDR3 nucleotides: TGCAGCGTAACAGGGGGCTTCGGAAACACCATATATTTT.